This TCR beta chain was documented in a study of blood T cell repertoires in COVID-19. Study-level background: Sources were T cells, B-cell-depleted T cells, or PBMCs; the material itself was cDNA or gDNA.

Enrollees, roughly 18 to 90 years old, lived in fewer than 25 US areas. The V gene's germline CDR1 is SGHRS and CDR2 YFSETQ. Trimming shortened V by 4 bases and J by 1 base, and 9 bases separated the two germline ends. This CDR3 comprises 13 residues. Sequencing was performed with immunoSEQ multiplex PCR; in TCRdb, only in-frame clones are kept and a portion is missing. Of fewer than 300,000 clones listed, around 90% are singletons. Sequenced input: PBMCs or T cells enriched from blood (not recorded which). The chain carries TRBV5-1 and TRBJ2-7, with D possibly TRBD2 on 6 matching bases. The clonotype was recovered from a young woman who had recovered from COVID-19. The CDR3 DNA reads TGCGCCAGCAGCAAGGGACTTTCCTACGAGCAGTACTTC. Amino acids: CASSKGLSYEQYF.